This TCR beta chain was retrieved from a study of blood T cell repertoires in COVID-19. Study-level background: Acute and convalescent COVID-19 samples came from the United States, Italy and Spain.

Method: immunoSEQ multiplex PCR; TCRdb's copy keeps in-frame clones and lacks some. The sample lists fewer than 150,000 clones, more than 70% seen once, with roughly 10% in the top ten. V lost 4 bases to trimming and J lost 5 bases; unmatched junction nucleotides: 7. There are 14 residues in the CDR3. The germline V gene encodes CDR1 SGHRS and CDR2 YFSETQ. This clone came up once. The sequencing sample was made of peripheral blood. The chain joins TRBV5-1 to TRBJ2-5; 8 positions agree with TRBD2. The source is a man aged 50-59 years with active or convalescent COVID-19. CDR3 protein: CASSPGTSLETQYF. The CDR3, as DNA: TGCGCCAGCAGCCCGGGGACTAGTCTCGAGACCCAGTACTTC.